This TCR beta chain was recovered during a study of blood T cell repertoires in COVID-19. In the study overall: Nucleic acid was either cDNA or gDNA, and it came from T cells, B-cell-depleted T cells, or PBMCs.

This CDR3 contains 14 residues. J gave up 4 bases and V 5 bases, and 7 bases lay outside the gene matches. Germline CDR1 reads SGHVS; CDR2 reads FNYEAQ. Authors' processing steps: Cell counts per sample came from amplifying reference gene primers. Libraries were prepared by immunoSEQ multiplex PCR; TCRdb keeps only in-frame clonotypes and omits some of them. V, J and clone size were drawn from that table, and D and trimming were deduced from the DNA. The data contain under 90,000 clones, 70% to 85% of them seen just once; the ten biggest clones take up 5% to 6%. This receptor was taken from a man aged 50 or older with active or convalescent COVID-19. Sequenced input: peripheral blood. The chain links TRBV7-6 to TRBJ2-7; TRBD1 matches at 8 bases. Here the CDR3 reads CASSTGQGAYEQYF. The CDR3, as DNA: TGTGCCAGCAGCACCGGACAGGGTGCGTACGAGCAGTACTTC.